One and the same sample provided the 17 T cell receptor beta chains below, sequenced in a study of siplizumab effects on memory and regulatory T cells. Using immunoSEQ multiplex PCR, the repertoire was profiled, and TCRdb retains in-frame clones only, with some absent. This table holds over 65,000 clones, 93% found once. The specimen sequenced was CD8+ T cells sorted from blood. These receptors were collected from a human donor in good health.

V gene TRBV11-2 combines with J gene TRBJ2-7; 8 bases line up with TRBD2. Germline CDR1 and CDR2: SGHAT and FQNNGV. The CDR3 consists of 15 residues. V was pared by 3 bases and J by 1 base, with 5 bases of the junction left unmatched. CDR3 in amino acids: CASSFYGGESYEQYF. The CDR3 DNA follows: TGTGCCAGCAGCTTCTACGGGGGGGAATCCTACGAGCAGTACTTC.

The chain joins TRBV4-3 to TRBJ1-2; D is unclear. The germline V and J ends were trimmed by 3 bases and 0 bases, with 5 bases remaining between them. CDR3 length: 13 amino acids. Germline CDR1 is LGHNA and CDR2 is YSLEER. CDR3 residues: CASSQGPNYGYTF. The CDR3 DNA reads TGCGCCAGCAGCCAGGGTCCTAACTATGGCTACACCTTC.

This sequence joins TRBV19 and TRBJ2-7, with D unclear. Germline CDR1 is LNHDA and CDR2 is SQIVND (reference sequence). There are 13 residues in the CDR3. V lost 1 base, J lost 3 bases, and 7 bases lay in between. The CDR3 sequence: CASSIAADYEQYF. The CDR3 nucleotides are TGTGCCAGTAGTATAGCGGCGGACTACGAGCAGTACTTC.

The CDR3: CASSVQGGGDTDTQYF. CDR3 bases: TGTGCCAGCAGTGTGCAAGGCGGGGGGGACACAGATACGCAGTATTTT. The chain couples TRBV2 to TRBJ2-3; 9 bases fit TRBD2. The CDR3 is made up of 16 amino acids. CDR1 and CDR2 from the germline V gene are SNHLY and FYNNEI. V gave up 4 bases and J gave up 2 bases; unmatched junction bases: 7.

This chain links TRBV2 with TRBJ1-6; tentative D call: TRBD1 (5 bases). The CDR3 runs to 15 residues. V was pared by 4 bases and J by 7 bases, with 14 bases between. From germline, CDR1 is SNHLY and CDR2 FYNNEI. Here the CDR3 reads CASSGAGLANSPLHF. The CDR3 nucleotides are TGTGCCAGCAGTGGGGCGGGGCTTGCAAATTCACCCCTCCACTTT.

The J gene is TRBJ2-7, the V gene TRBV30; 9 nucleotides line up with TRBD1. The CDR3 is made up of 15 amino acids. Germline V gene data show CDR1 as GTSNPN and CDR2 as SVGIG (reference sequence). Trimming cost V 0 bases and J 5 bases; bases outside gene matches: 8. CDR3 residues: CAWSVSDRGKDEQYF. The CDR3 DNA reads TGTGCCTGGAGTGTATCCGACAGGGGGAAGGACGAGCAGTACTTC.

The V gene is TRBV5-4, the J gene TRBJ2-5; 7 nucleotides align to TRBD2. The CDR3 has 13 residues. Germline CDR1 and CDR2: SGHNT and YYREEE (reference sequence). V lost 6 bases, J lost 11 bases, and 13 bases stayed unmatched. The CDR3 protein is CASNSAGGGEQYF. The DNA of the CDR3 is TGTGCCAGCAACAGCGCTGGGGGAGGGGAGCAGTACTTC.

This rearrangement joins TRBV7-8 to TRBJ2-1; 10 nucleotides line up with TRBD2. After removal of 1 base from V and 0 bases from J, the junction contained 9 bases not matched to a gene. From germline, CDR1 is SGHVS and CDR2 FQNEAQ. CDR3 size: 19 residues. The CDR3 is CASSLVAGGTQSSYNEQFF. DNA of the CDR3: TGTGCCAGCAGCTTAGTAGCGGGGGGAACTCAAAGCTCCTACAATGAGCAGTTCTTC. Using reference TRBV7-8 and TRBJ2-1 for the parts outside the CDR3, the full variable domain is GAGVSQSPRYKVAKRGQDVALRCDPISGHVSLFWYQQALGQGPEFLTYFQNEAQLDKSGLPSDRFFAERPEGSVSTLKIQRTQQEDSAVYLCASSLVAGGTQSSYNEQFFGPGTRLTVL.

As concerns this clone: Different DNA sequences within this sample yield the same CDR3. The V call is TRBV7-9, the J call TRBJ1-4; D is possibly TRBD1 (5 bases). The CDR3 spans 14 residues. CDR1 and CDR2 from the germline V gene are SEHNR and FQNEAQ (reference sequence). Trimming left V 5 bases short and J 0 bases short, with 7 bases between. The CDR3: CASSLTATNEKLFF. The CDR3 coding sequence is TGTGCCAGCAGCCTGACAGCAACTAATGAAAAACTGTTTTTT.

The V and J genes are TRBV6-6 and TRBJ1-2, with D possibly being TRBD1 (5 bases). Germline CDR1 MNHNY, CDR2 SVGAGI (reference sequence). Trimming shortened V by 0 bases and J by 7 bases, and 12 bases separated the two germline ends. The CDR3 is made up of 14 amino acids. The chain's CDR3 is CASSYSTLGGGYTF. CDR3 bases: TGTGCCAGCAGTTACTCTACCTTGGGGGGTGGCTACACCTTC.

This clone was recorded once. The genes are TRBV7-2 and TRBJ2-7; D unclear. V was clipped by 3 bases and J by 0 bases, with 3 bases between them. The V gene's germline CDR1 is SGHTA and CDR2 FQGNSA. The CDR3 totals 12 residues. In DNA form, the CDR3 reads TGTGCCAGCAGCTTCAGCTCCTACGAGCAGTACTTC. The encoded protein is CASSFSSYEQYF.

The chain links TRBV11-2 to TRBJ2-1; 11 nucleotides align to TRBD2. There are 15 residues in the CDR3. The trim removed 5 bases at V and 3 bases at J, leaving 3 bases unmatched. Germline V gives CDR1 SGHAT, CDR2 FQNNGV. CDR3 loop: CASSAGTSGYNEQFF. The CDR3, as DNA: TGTGCCAGCAGCGCCGGGACTAGCGGCTACAATGAGCAGTTCTTC.

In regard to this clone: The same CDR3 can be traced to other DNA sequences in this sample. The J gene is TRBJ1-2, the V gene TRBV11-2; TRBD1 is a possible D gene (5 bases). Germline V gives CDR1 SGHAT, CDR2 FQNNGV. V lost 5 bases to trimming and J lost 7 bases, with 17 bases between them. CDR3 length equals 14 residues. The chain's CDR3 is CASSEGQGGSGYTF. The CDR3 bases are TGTGCCAGCAGCGAGGGGCAGGGAGGCTCTGGCTACACCTTC.

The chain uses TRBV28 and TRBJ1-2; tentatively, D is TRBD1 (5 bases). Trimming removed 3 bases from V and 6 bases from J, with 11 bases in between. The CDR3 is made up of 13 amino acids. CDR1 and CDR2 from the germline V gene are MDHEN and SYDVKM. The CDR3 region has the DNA TGTGCCAGCAGTTTTACGACAGAAGATGGCTACACCTTC. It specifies CASSFTTEDGYTF.

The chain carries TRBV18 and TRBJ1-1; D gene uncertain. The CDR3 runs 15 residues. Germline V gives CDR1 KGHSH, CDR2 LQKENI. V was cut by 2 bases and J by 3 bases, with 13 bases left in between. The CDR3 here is CASSPVTFWDTEAFF. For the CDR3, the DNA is TGTGCCAGCTCACCAGTTACTTTCTGGGACACTGAAGCTTTCTTT.

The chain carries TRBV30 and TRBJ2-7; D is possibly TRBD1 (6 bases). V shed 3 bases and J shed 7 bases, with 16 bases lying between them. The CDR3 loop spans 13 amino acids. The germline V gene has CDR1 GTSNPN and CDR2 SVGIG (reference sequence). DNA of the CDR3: TGTGCCTGGAGGCCGGACAGTTGGCGGGAGCAGTACTTC. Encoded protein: CAWRPDSWREQYF.

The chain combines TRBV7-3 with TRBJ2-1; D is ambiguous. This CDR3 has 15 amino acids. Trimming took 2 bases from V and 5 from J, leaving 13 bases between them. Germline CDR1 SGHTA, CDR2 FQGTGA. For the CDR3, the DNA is TGTGCCAGCAGCTTAGGATTTGGCTTTGACAATGAGCAGTTCTTC. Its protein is CASSLGFGFDNEQFF.